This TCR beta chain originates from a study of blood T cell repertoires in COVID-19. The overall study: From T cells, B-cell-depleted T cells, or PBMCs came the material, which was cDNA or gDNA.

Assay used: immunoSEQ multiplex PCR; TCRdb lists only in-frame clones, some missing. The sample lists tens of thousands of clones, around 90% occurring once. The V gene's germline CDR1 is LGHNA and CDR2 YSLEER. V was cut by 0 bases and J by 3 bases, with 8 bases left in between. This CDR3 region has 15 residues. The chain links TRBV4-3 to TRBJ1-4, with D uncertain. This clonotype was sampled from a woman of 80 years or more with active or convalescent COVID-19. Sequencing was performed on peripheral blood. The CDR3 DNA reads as TGCGCCAGCAGCCAAGATTCTGGAGCTAATGAAAAACTGTTTTTT. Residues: CASSQDSGANEKLFF.